This TCR beta chain is drawn from a study of blood T cells in healthy people across ages. Overall study findings and caveats: Researchers report that TCR beta diversity correlated strongly with naive T cell percentage.

This clonotype was seen only a few times. What it binds is unknown. A minimum of 5 micrograms of total RNA was extracted per sample. A second roughly 7 to 11 cycle PCR used barcoded and J-beta primers. From the 5' RACE reads, TCRdb called clonotypes with MiXCR, one entry per CDR3 protein. This sample has about 570,000 distinct CDR3 sequences; 25% to 30% occur once, and the top ten carry approximately 17%. Trimming took 5 bases from V and 4 from J; bases not matched to a gene: 8. The CDR3 is made up of 15 amino acids. Germline V lookup: CDR1 SGHTA, CDR2 FQGNSA. The sequencing input was blood. This chain uses TRBV7-2 with TRBJ2-1, with 7 nucleotides matching TRBD1. The clonotype comes from a woman in her 70s in good health. The chain's CDR3 is CASSPPQGVYNEQFF. CDR3 DNA sequence: TGTGCCAGCAGCCCGCCCCAGGGGGTATACAATGAGCAGTTCTTC.